Presented here are 2 T cell receptor beta chains from one specimen sequenced in a study of shared clonotypes between healthy human individuals. The protocol was immunoSEQ multiplex PCR, while the TCRdb copy is restricted to in-frame clones and leaves out a portion. The sample contains about 470,000 clones, 70% to 80% of which appear only once. The sequencing input was PBMCs. These TCRs come from a middle-aged woman in good health. Some clones in this sample may be carry-over from other donors' samples.

The chain employs TRBV4-2 and TRBJ2-7, with 10 bases lining up with TRBD2. With V trimmed by 3 bases and J by 3 bases, 5 bases remained unmatched. This CDR3 is built from 15 residues. Germline CDR1 and CDR2: LGHNA and YNFKEQ. The CDR3 nucleotides read TGTGCCAGCAGCCAGGAGAGCGGGAGGGGCTACGAGCAGTACTTC. This sequence encodes CASSQESGRGYEQYF.

This clone has more than one count but fewer than ten. CDR3 DNA: TGTGCCAGCACCTTACTAGGAGCGGGGACCGAGACCCAGTACTTC. It translates to CASTLLGAGTETQYF. The chain employs TRBV6-6 and TRBJ2-5, with 7 bases fitting TRBD2. After removal of 7 bases from V and 5 bases from J, the junction contained 13 bases not matched to a gene. This CDR3 is built from 15 residues. The germline V gene has CDR1 MNHNY and CDR2 SVGAGI (reference sequence).